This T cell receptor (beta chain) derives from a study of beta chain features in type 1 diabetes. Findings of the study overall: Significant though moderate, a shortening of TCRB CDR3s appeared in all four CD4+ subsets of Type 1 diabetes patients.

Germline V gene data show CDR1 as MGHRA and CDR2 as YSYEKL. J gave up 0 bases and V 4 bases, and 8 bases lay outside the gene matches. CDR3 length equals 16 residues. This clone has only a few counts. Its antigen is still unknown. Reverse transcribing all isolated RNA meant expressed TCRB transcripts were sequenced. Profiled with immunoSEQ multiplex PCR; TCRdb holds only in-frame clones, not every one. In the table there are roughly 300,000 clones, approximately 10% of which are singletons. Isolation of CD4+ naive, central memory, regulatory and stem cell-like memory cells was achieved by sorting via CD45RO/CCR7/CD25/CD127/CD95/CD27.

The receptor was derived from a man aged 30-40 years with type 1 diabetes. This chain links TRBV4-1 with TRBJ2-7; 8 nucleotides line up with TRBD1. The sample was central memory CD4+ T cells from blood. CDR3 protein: CASSRERTGSSYEQYF. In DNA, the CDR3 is TGCGCCAGCAGCCGGGAGAGGACAGGGTCCTCCTACGAGCAGTACTTC.